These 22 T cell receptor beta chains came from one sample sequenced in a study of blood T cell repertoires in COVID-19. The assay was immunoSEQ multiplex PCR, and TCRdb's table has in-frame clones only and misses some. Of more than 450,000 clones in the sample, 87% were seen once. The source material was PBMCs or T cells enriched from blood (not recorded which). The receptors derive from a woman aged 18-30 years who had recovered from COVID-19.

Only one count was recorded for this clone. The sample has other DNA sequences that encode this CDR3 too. CDR3 sequence (DNA): TGTGCCAGCAGCCTGGAGGGGGCGCCGACTGAAGCTTTCTTT. It codes for CASSLEGAPTEAFF. This sequence joins TRBV7-9 and TRBJ1-1, with 7 positions matching TRBD1. The CDR3 has 14 residues. The V segment lost 5 bases and the J segment 5 bases; nucleotides outside the gene matches: 8. Germline CDR1 SEHNR, CDR2 FQNEAQ (reference sequence).

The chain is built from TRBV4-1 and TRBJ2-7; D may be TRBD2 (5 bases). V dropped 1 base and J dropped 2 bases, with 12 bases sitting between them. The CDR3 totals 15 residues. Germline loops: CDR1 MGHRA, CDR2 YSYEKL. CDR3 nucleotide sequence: TGCGCCAGCAGCCAAGGTGTAGGCGGGCCCTACGAGCAGTACTTC. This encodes CASSQGVGGPYEQYF.

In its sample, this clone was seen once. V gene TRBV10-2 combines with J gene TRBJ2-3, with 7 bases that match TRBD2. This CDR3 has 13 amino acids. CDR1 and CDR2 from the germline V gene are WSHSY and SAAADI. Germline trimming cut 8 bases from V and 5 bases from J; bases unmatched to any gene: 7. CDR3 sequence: CASLGTGGDTQYF. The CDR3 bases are TGCGCCAGCTTAGGGACGGGGGGAGATACGCAGTATTTT.

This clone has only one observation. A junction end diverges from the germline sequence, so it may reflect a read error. As DNA, the CDR3 is TGTGCTAGCAGCTTATCCCCCGTGCGCGGAGAGACCCAGTACTTC. Its protein product is CASSLSPVRGETQYF. This chain uses TRBV7-7 with TRBJ2-5; D not certain. This CDR3 contains 15 residues. The germline CDR1 and CDR2 sequences are SSHAT and FNYEAQ (reference sequence).

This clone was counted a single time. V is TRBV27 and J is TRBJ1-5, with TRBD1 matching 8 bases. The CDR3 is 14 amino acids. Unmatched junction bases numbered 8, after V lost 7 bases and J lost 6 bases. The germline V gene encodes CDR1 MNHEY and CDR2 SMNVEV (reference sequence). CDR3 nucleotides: TGTGCCAGCAAACTCCAGGGGGCCTCTCAGCCCCAGCATTTT. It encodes CASKLQGASQPQHF.

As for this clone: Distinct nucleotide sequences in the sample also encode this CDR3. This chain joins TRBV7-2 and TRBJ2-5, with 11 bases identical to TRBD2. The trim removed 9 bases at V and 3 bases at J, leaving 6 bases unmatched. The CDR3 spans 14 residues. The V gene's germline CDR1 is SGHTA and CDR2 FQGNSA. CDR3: CASSFSGGEETQYF. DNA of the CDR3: TGTGCCAGTTCCTTTAGCGGGGGGGAAGAGACCCAGTACTTC.

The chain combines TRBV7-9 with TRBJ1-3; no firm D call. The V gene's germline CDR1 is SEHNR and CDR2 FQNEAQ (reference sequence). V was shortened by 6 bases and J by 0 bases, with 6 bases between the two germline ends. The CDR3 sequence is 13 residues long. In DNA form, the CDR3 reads TGTGCCAGCAGGCGGGACTCTGGAAACACCATATATTTT. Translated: CASRRDSGNTIYF.

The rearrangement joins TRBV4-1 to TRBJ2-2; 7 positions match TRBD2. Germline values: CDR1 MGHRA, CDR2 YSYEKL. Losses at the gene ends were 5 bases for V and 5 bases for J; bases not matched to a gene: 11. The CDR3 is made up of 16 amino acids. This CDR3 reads CASSSRAGRGTGELFF. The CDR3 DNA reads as TGCGCCAGCAGCTCTCGAGCGGGGAGGGGAACCGGGGAGCTGTTTTTT.

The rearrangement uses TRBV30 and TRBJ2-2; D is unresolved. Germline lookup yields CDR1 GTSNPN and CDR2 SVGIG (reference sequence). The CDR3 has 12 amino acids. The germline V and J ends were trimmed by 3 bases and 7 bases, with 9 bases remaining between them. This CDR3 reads CAWRLEVGELFF. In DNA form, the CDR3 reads TGTGCCTGGAGACTCGAGGTCGGGGAGCTGTTTTTT.

CDR3 amino acids: CASPGLCGIQYF. In DNA, the CDR3 is TGTGCCAGCCCTGGACTCTGCGGCATTCAGTACTTC. This sequence joins TRBV21-1 and TRBJ2-4; the D call of TRBD2 is as the table states it, not checked on the DNA. TRBV21-1 is an annotated pseudogene. This CDR3 region has 12 residues.

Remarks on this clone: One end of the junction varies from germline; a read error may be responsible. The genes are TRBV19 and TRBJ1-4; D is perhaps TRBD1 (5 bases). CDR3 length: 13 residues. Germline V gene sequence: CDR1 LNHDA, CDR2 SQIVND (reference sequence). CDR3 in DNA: TGTGCAAGTAACGGGGGTTTAGCAGAAAAACTGTTTTTT. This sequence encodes CASNGGLAEKLFF.

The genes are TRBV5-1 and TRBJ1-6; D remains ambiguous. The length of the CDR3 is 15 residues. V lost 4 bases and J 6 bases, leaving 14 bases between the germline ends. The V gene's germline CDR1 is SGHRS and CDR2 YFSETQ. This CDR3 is CASSERPAPNSPLHF. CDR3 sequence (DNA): TGCGCCAGCAGCGAGAGGCCGGCCCCTAATTCACCCCTCCACTTT.

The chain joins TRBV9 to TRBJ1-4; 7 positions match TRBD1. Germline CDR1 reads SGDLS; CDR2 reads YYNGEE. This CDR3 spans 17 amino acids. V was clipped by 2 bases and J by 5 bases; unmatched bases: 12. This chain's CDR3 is CASSVLRTGGRNEKLFF. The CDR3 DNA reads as TGTGCCAGCAGCGTTCTACGGACAGGAGGTCGAAATGAAAAACTGTTTTTT.

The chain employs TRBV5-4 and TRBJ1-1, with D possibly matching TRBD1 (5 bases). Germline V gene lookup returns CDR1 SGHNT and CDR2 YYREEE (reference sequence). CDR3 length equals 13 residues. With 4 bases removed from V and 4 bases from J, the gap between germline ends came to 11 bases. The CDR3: CASSDRTFTEAFF. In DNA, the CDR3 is TGTGCCAGCAGCGACAGAACCTTCACTGAAGCTTTCTTT.

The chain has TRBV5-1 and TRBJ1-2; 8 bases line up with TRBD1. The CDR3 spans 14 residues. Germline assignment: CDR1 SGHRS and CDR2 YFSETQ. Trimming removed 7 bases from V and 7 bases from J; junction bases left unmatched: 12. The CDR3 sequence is CASERGQGIGGYTF. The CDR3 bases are TGCGCCAGCGAAAGAGGACAGGGTATCGGTGGCTACACCTTC.

The CDR3 loop reads CASSLTGGKETQYF. The CDR3 DNA follows: TGTGCCAGCAGCCTAACCGGGGGGAAAGAGACCCAGTACTTC. The chain links TRBV3-1 (or the pseudogene TRBV3-2) to TRBJ2-5; TRBD2 matches 7 bases. V shed 4 bases, J shed 3 bases, and the junction held 5 bases outside the gene matches. The CDR3 covers 14 residues. Germline lookup yields CDR1 LGHDT and CDR2 YNNKEL (reference sequence).

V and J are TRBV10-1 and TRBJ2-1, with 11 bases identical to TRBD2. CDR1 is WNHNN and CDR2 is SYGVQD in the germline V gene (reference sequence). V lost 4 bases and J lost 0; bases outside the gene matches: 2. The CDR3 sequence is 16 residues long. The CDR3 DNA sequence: TGCGCCAGCAGTGCTAGCGGGGGGTTCTCCTACAATGAGCAGTTCTTC. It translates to CASSASGGFSYNEQFF.

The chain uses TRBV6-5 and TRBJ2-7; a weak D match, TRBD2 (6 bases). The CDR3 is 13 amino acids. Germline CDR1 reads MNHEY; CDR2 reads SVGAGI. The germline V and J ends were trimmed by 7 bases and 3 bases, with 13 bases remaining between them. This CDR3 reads CASIPGSSYEQYF. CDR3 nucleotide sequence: TGTGCCAGCATTCCCGGGAGCAGCTACGAGCAGTACTTC.

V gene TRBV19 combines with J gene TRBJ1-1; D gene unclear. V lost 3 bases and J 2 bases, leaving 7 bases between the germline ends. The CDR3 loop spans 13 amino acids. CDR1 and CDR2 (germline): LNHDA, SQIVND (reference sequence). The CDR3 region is CASSMSVNTEAFF. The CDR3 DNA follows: TGTGCCAGTAGTATGAGCGTTAACACTGAAGCTTTCTTT.

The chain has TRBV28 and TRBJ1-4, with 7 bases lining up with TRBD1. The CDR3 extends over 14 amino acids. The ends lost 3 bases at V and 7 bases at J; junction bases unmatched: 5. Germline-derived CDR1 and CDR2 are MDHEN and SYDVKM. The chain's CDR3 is CASSFQGGGEKLFF. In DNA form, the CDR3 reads TGTGCCAGCAGTTTCCAGGGGGGAGGTGAAAAACTGTTTTTT.

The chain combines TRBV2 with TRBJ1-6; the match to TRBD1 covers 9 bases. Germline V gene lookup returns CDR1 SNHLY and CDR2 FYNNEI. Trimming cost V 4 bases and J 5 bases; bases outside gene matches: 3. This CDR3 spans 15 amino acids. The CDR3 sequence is CASSAGTGNNSPLHF. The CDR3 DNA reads TGTGCCAGCAGTGCCGGGACAGGGAATAATTCACCCCTCCACTTT.

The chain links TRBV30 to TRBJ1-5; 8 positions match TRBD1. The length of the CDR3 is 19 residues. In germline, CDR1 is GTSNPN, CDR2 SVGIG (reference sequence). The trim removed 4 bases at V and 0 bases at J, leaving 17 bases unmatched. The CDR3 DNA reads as TGTGCCTGGATCGAAGGTAAGGGGACAGGCGATTATAGCAATCAGCCCCAGCATTTT. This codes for CAWIEGKGTGDYSNQPQHF.